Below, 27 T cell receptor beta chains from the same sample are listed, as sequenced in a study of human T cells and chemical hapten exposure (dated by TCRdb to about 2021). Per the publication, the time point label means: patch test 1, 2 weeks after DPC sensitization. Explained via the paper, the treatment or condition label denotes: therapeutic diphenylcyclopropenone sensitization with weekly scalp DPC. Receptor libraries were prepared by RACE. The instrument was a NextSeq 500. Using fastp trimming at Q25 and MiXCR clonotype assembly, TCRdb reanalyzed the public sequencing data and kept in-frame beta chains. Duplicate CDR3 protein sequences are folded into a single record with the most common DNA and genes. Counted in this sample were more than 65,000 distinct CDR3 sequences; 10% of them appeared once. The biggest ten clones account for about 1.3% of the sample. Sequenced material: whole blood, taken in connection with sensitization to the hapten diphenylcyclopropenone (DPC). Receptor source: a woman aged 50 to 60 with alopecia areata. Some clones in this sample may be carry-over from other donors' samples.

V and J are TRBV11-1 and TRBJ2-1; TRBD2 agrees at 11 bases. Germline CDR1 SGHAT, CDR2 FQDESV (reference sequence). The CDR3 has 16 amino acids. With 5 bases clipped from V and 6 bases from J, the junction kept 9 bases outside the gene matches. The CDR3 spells CASSQPLLAGANEQFF. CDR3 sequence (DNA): TGTGCCAGCAGCCAACCCCTACTAGCGGGAGCCAATGAGCAGTTCTTC.

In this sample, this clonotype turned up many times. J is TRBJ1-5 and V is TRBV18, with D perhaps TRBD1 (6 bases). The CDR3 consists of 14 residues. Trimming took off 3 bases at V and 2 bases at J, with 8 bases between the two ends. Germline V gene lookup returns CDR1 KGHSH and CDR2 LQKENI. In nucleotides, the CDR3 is TGTGCCAGCTCACCGGGGACACGCAATCAGCCCCAGCATTTT. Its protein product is CASSPGTRNQPQHF. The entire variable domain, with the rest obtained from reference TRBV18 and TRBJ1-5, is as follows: NAGVMQNPRHLVRRRGQEARLRCSPMKGHSHVYWYRQLPEEGLKFMVYLQKENIIDESGMPKERFSAEFPKEGPSILRIQQVVRGDSAAYFCASSPGTRNQPQHFGDGTRLSIL.

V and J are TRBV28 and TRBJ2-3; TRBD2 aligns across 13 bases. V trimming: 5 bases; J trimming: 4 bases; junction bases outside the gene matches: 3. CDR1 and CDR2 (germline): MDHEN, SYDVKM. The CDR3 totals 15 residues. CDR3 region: CASSVLAGGPDTQYF. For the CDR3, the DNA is TGTGCCAGCAGTGTACTAGCGGGAGGGCCAGATACGCAGTATTTT.

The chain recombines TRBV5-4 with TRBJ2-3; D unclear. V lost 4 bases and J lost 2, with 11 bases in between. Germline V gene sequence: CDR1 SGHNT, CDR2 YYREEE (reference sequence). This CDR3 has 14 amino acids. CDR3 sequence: CASSSWTYTDTQYF. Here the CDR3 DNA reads TGTGCCAGCAGCAGTTGGACGTACACAGATACGCAGTATTTT.

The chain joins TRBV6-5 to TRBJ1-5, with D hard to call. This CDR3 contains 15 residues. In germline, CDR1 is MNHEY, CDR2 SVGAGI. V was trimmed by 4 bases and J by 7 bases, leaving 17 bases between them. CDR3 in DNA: TGTGCCAGCAGTTTGAGGCGCTGGGGAGGCCAGCCCCAGCATTTT. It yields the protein CASSLRRWGGQPQHF.

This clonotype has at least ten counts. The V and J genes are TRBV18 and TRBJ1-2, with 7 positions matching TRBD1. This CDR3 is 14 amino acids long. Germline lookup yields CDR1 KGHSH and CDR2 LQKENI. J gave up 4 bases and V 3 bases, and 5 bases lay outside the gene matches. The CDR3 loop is CASSPARDSYGYTF. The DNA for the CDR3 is TGTGCCAGCTCACCCGCCCGGGACAGCTATGGCTACACCTTC.

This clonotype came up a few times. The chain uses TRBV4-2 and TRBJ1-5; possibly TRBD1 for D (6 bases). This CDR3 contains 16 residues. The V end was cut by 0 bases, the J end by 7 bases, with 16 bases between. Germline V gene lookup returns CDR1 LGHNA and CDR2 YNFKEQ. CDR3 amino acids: CASSQDFGGRGQPQHF. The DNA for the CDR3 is TGTGCCAGCAGCCAAGATTTTGGCGGCAGGGGCCAGCCCCAGCATTTT.

The CDR3 coding sequence is TGTGCCAGCCCGACGGGAGAGTTGGCCGGGGAGCTGTTTTTT. It is translated as CASPTGELAGELFF. V usage is TRBV2 and J usage is TRBJ2-2; a possible D gene is TRBD2 (6 bases). This CDR3 contains 14 residues. Trimming stripped 8 bases from V and 6 bases from J, with 16 bases between. Germline V gene data show CDR1 as SNHLY and CDR2 as FYNNEI.

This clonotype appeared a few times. The CDR3 sequence is CSVVEGPGEAFF. In DNA form, the CDR3 reads TGCAGCGTTGTAGAAGGGCCTGGTGAAGCTTTCTTT. This chain links TRBV29-1 with TRBJ1-1; D is unclear. V was shortened by 4 bases and J by 7 bases, with 13 bases between the two germline ends. CDR1 is SQVTM and CDR2 is ANQGSEA in the germline V gene. The length of the CDR3 is 12 residues.

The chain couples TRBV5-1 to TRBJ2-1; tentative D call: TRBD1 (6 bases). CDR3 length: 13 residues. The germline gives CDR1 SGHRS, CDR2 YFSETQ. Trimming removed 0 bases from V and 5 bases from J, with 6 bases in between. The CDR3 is CASSLGTDNEQFF. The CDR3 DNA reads TGCGCCAGCAGCTTGGGGACAGACAATGAGCAGTTCTTC.

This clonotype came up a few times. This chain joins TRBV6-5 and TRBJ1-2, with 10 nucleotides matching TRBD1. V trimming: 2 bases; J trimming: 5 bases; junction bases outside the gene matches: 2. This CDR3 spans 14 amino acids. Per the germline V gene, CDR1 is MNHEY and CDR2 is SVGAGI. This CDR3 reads CASSYGTGEYGYTF. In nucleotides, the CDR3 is TGTGCCAGCAGTTACGGGACAGGGGAGTATGGCTACACCTTC.

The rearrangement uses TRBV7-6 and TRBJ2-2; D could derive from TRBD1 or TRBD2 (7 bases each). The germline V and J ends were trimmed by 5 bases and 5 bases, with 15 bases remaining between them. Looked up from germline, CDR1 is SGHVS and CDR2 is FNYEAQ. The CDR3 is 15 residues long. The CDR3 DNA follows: TGTGCCAGCAGCCCCCAGGGGGGGGTAACCGGGGAGCTGTTTTTT. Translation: CASSPQGGVTGELFF.

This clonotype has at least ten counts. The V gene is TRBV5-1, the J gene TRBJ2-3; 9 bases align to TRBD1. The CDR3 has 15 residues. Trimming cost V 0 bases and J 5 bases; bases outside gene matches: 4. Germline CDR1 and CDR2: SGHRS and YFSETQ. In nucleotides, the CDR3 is TGCGCCAGCAGCTTGGAACAGGGGGCAATAGATACGCAGTATTTT. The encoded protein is CASSLEQGAIDTQYF. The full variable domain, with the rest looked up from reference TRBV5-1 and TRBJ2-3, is KAGVTQTPRYLIKTRGQQVTLSCSPISGHRSVSWYQQTPGQGLQFLFEYFSETQRNKGNFPGRFSGRQFSNSRSEMNVSTLELGDSALYLCASSLEQGAIDTQYFGPGTRLTVL.

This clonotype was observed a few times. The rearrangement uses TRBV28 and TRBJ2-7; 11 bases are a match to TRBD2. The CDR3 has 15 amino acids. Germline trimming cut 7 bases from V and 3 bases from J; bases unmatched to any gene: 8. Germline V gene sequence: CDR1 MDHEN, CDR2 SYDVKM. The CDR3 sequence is CASTSGGTSGYEQYF. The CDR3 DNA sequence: TGTGCCAGCACCTCTGGGGGGACTAGCGGCTACGAGCAGTACTTC.

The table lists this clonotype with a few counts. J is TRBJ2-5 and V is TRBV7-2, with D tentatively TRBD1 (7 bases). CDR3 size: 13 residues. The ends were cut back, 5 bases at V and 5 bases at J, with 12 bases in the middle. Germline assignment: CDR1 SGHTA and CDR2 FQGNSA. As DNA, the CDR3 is TGTGCCAGCAGCCCAGGGGGGAGGGAGACCCAGTACTTC. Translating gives CASSPGGRETQYF. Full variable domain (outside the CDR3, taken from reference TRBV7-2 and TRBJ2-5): GAGVSQSPSNKVTEKGKDVELRCDPISGHTALYWYRQSLGQGLEFLIYFQGNSAPDKSGLPSDRFSAERTGGSVSTLTIQRTQQEDSAVYLCASSPGGRETQYFGPGTRLLVL.

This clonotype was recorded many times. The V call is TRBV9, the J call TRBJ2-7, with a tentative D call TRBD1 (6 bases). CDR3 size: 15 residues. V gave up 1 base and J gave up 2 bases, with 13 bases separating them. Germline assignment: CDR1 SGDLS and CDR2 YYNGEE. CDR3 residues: CASSVSGTQPYEQYF. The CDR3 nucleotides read TGTGCCAGCAGCGTATCCGGGACACAGCCCTACGAGCAGTACTTC.

The CDR3 is CASSLQGSPLHF. CDR3 nucleotides: TGTGCCAGCAGCCTCCAGGGTTCACCCCTCCACTTT. The chain combines TRBV7-9 with TRBJ1-6; possibly TRBD1 for D (5 bases). Trimming left V 5 bases short and J 9 bases short, with 8 bases between. CDR1 and CDR2 (germline): SEHNR, FQNEAQ (reference sequence). This CDR3 has 12 amino acids. Looking up the rest from reference TRBV7-9 and TRBJ1-6 gives the full variable domain: DTGVSQNPRHKITKRGQNVTFRCDPISEHNRLYWYRQTLGQGPEFLTYFQNEAQLEKSRLLSDRFSAERPKGSFSTLEIQRTEQGDSAMYLCASSLQGSPLHFGNGTRLTVT.

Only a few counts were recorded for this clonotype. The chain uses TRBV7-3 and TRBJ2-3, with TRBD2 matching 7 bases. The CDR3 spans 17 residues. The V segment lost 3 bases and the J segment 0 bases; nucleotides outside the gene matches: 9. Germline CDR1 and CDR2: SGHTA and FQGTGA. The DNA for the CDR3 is TGTGCCAGCAGCTTCGGCCTAGCGGCTGGTAGCACAGATACGCAGTATTTT. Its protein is CASSFGLAAGSTDTQYF. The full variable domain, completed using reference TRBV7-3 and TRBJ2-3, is GAGVSQTPSNKVTEKGKYVELRCDPISGHTALYWYRQSLGQGPEFLIYFQGTGAADDSGLPNDRFFAVRPEGSVSTLKIQRTERGDSAVYLCASSFGLAAGSTDTQYFGPGTRLTVL.

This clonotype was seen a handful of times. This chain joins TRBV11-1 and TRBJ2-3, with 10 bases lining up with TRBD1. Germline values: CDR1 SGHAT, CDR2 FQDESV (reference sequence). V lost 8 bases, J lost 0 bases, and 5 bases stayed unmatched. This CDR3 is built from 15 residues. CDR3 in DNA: TGTGCCAGCCTCCGGACAGGGGGAAGCACAGATACGCAGTATTTT. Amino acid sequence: CASLRTGGSTDTQYF.

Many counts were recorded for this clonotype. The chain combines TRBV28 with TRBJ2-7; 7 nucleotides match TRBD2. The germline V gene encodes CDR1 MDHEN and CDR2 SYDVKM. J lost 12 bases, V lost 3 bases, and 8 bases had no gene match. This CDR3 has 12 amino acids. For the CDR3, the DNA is TGTGCCAGCAGTTTTGCCAGCGGGAAGGTGTACTTC. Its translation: CASSFASGKVYF.

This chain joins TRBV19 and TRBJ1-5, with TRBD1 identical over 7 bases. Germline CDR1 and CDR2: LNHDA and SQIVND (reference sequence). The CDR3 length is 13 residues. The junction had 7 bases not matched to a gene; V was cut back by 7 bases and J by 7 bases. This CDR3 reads CASTSTGPQPQHF. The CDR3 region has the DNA TGTGCCAGTACCTCGACAGGGCCCCAGCCCCAGCATTTT.

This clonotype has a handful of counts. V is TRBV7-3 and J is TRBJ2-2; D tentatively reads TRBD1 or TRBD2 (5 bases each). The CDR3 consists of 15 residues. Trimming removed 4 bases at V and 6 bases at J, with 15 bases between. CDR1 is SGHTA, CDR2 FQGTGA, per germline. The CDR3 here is CASSSPSRGAGELFF. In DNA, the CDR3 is TGTGCCAGCAGCTCGCCTAGCCGGGGCGCCGGGGAGCTGTTTTTT.

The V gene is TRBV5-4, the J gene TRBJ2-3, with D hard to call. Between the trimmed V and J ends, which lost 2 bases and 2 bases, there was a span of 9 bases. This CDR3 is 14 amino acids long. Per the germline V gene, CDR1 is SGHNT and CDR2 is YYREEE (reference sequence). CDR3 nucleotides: TGTGCCAGCAGCTTTCCGGACCTCACAGATACGCAGTATTTT. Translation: CASSFPDLTDTQYF. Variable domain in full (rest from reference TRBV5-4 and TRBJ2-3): ETGVTQSPTHLIKTRGQQVTLRCSSQSGHNTVSWYQQALGQGPQFIFQYYREEENGRGNFPPRFSGLQFPNYSSELNVNALELDDSALYLCASSFPDLTDTQYFGPGTRLTVL.

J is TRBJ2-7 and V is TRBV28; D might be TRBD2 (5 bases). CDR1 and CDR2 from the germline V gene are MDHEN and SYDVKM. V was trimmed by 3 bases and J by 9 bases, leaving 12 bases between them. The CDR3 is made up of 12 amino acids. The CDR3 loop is CASSLHTLAQYF. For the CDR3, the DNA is TGTGCCAGCAGTTTGCATACCCTAGCGCAGTACTTC.

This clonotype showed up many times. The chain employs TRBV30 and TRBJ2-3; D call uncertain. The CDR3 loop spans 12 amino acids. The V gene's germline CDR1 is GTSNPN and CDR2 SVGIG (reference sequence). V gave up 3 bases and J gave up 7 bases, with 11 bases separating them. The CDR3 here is CAWSPDRHTQYF. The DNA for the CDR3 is TGTGCCTGGAGCCCAGATCGGCATACGCAGTATTTT.

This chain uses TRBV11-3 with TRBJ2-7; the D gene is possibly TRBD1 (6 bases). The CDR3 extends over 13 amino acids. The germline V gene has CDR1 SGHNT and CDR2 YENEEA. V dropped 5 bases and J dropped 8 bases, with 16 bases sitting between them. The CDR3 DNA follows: TGTGCCAGCAGCGGTCCACAGGGTATCAAGCAGTACTTC. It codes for CASSGPQGIKQYF.

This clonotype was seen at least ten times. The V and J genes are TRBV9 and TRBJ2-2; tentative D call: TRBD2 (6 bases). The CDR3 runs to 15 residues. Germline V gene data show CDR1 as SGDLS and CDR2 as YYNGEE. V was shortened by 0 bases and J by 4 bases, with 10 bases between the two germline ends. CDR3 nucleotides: TGTGCCAGCAGCGTAGAGGGACTCTCCACCGGGGAGCTGTTTTTT. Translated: CASSVEGLSTGELFF.